This TCR beta chain originates from a study of blood T cell repertoires in COVID-19. On the study more broadly: The origin of the acute and convalescent COVID-19 samples was the United States, Italy and Spain. PBMCs, B-cell-depleted T cells, or T cells were the source of the cDNA or gDNA that made up the material.

As processed by the authors: Counts of nucleated cells, estimated from reference gene primer amplification, were obtained. Here immunoSEQ multiplex PCR was the method, and the copy in TCRdb shows in-frame clones only, minus some. V and J calls and clone size are as listed in that table; D and trimming were resolved from the DNA. The data show 130,000 or so clones, approximately 88% seen once. The length of the CDR3 is 16 residues. Germline assignment: CDR1 SGHRS and CDR2 YFSETQ. The trim removed 2 bases at V and 7 bases at J, leaving 13 bases unmatched. The source material was peripheral blood. J is TRBJ2-7 and V is TRBV5-1, with 9 bases matching TRBD1. The receptor comes from a man aged 55 to 70 with acute or convalescent COVID-19. CDR3 residues: CASSLITGTGLGEQYF. The CDR3 region has the DNA TGCGCCAGCAGCTTAATAACCGGGACAGGGCTTGGTGAGCAGTACTTC.